Below, 23 T cell receptor beta chains from the same sample are listed, as sequenced in a study of blood T cell repertoires in COVID-19. The data were produced by immunoSEQ multiplex PCR, yet TCRdb's version contains in-frame clones alone and is incomplete. The sample yields over 150,000 clones, more than 65% seen once. The sequenced sample was peripheral blood. These receptors were collected from a woman over 75 with active or convalescent COVID-19.

The chain combines TRBV25-1 with TRBJ2-5; tentative D call: TRBD1 (5 bases). With 3 bases removed from V and 5 bases from J, the gap between germline ends came to 10 bases. Germline V CDR1 and CDR2: MGHDK, SYGVNS. The CDR3 loop spans 13 amino acids. CDR3 DNA sequence: TGTGCCAGCAGTGACAGGGTGAGGGAGACCCAGTACTTC. It codes for CASSDRVRETQYF.

The chain joins TRBV19 to TRBJ2-4; 12 nucleotides align to TRBD2. Looked up from germline, CDR1 is LNHDA and CDR2 is SQIVND (reference sequence). V dropped 10 bases and J dropped 11; count of bases not matched to a gene: 15. The CDR3 extends over 15 amino acids. The CDR3: CATSRLAGEGGVQYF. CDR3 DNA: TGTGCCACTTCCCGACTAGCGGGAGAAGGGGGCGTTCAGTACTTC.

The chain combines TRBV2 with TRBJ1-4; D is unresolved. Looked up from germline, CDR1 is SNHLY and CDR2 is FYNNEI. Between the trimmed V and J ends, which lost 10 bases and 5 bases, there was a span of 11 bases. The CDR3 runs 12 residues. CDR3 loop: CATGAINEKLFF. The CDR3 DNA sequence: TGTGCCACCGGAGCGATAAATGAAAAACTGTTTTTT.

The sample holds a few counts of this clone. The chain carries TRBV14 and TRBJ1-1, with D possibly being TRBD1 (5 bases). V lost 3 bases and J lost 4, with 15 bases in between. The CDR3 spans 15 residues. Germline CDR1 and CDR2: SGHDN and FVKESK. In nucleotides, the CDR3 is TGTGCCAGCAGCCAGCTAGGGGCATCAGGCACTGAAGCTTTCTTT. It encodes CASSQLGASGTEAFF.

This rearrangement joins TRBV12-3 or TRBV12-4 to TRBJ1-3, with a weak D call TRBD1 (6 bases). Trimming shortened V by 3 bases and J by 11 bases, and 8 bases separated the two germline ends. The CDR3 totals 11 residues. CDR3 DNA: TGTGCCAGCAGTTTGAGGGGGTCCATATATTTT. Its translation: CASSLRGSIYF.

The V gene is TRBV7-9, the J gene TRBJ2-7, with TRBD2 matching 7 bases. Losses at the gene ends were 5 bases for V and 8 bases for J; bases not matched to a gene: 6. The CDR3 is 12 residues long. Looked up from germline, CDR1 is SEHNR and CDR2 is FQNEAQ (reference sequence). CDR3 bases: TGTGCCAGCAGCCGCGGACTAGTAAAGCAGTACTTC. This translates into CASSRGLVKQYF.

J is TRBJ1-3 and V is TRBV23-1; no clear D. TRBV23-1 qualifies as an ORF whose function is uncertain. The CDR3 contains 14 residues. V was shortened by 1 base and J by 8 bases, with 12 bases between the two germline ends. CDR3: CASSQCFSGDTIYF. CDR3 nucleotides: TGCGCCAGCAGTCAATGTTTCAGCGGGGACACCATATATTTT.

This chain uses TRBV7-9 with TRBJ1-2, with TRBD1 identical over 9 bases. Trimming cost V 5 bases and J 4 bases; bases outside gene matches: 8. The CDR3 is 15 residues long. The V gene's germline CDR1 is SEHNR and CDR2 FQNEAQ (reference sequence). CDR3 residues: CASSEWDRESYGYTF. CDR3 bases: TGTGCCAGCAGCGAATGGGACAGGGAGTCCTATGGCTACACCTTC.

The chain employs TRBV4-1 and TRBJ1-5; D possibly corresponds to TRBD1 (6 bases). V was shortened by 3 bases and J by 3 bases, with 12 bases between the two germline ends. CDR1 is MGHRA and CDR2 is YSYEKL in the germline V gene. The CDR3 is 15 residues long. The CDR3 loop reads CASSQLGQINQPQHF. CDR3 sequence (DNA): TGCGCCAGCAGCCAGCTAGGACAGATCAATCAGCCCCAGCATTTT.

This clone was found a few times. V usage is TRBV13 and J usage is TRBJ2-7; tentatively, D is TRBD2 (6 bases). V shed 1 base and J shed 0 bases, with 10 bases lying between them. The CDR3 length is 15 residues. CDR1 is PRHDT and CDR2 is FYEKMQ in the germline V gene (reference sequence). The CDR3 reads CASSLDAGSSYEQYF. The CDR3 nucleotides are TGTGCCAGCAGCTTAGATGCGGGAAGCTCCTACGAGCAGTACTTC.

V usage is TRBV19 and J usage is TRBJ2-4; D gene ambiguous. The CDR3 is 14 residues long. Per germline, CDR1 LNHDA and CDR2 SQIVND (reference sequence). The ends were cut back, 0 bases at V and 6 bases at J, with 9 bases in the middle. DNA for the CDR3: TGTGCCAGTAGTATAGACCGTATAGCAAACATTCAGTACTTC. It encodes CASSIDRIANIQYF.

The chain carries TRBV6-1 and TRBJ1-5; maybe TRBD1 (6 bases). Deletions cut 4 bases from V and 0 bases from J, with 16 bases between. Germline-derived CDR1 and CDR2 are MNHNS and SASEGT. The CDR3 has 17 residues. The chain's CDR3 is CASSVRQGMDSNQPQHF. For the CDR3, the DNA is TGTGCCAGCAGTGTTCGGCAGGGGATGGATAGCAATCAGCCCCAGCATTTT.

The rearrangement uses TRBV4-2 and TRBJ2-2; 7 nucleotides agree with TRBD2. Trimming at V came to 0 bases and at J to 9 bases, leaving 10 bases not matched to a gene. From germline, CDR1 is LGHNA and CDR2 YNFKEQ. The CDR3 extends over 16 amino acids. CDR3 residues: CASSQESTTGGWELFF. DNA of the CDR3: TGTGCCAGCAGCCAAGAATCAACTACCGGGGGGTGGGAGCTGTTTTTT.

The chain has TRBV9 and TRBJ2-2, with 9 bases lining up with TRBD1. In germline, CDR1 is SGDLS, CDR2 YYNGEE. The length of the CDR3 is 16 residues. With V trimmed by 2 bases and J by 2 bases, 4 bases remained unmatched. The CDR3 sequence is CASSVRQGDNTGELFF. For the CDR3, the DNA is TGTGCCAGCAGCGTCAGACAGGGGGATAACACCGGGGAGCTGTTTTTT.

The chain links TRBV6-5 to TRBJ1-2, with D maybe TRBD1 (6 bases). Germline V lookup: CDR1 MNHEY, CDR2 SVGAGI. This CDR3 is 14 amino acids long. The ends were cut back, 5 bases at V and 4 bases at J, with 14 bases in the middle. CDR3 loop: CASSRADRIYGYTF. The CDR3 DNA reads TGTGCCAGCAGTCGCGCGGACAGAATCTATGGCTACACCTTC.

The CDR3 sequence: CASSLRVGSGGREQYF. Written as DNA, the CDR3 is TGTGCCAGCAGCTTAAGGGTCGGGTCAGGGGGCAGAGAGCAGTACTTC. The chain couples TRBV7-8 to TRBJ2-7; the match to TRBD1 covers 8 bases. The CDR3 length is 16 residues. The V gene end was trimmed by 2 bases and the J gene end by 7 bases; junction bases not matched to a gene: 13. In germline, CDR1 is SGHVS, CDR2 FQNEAQ.

V and J are TRBV6-5 and TRBJ2-2; a possible D gene is TRBD2 (6 bases). The V end lost 5 bases, the J end lost 3 bases, and 10 bases lay between the germline ends. The CDR3 sequence is 14 residues long. Germline CDR1 and CDR2: MNHEY and SVGAGI. CDR3 in DNA: TGTGCCAGCAGTCGACTAGTGGACACCGGGGAGCTGTTTTTT. Translation: CASSRLVDTGELFF.

This clone has only one observation. The gene calls are TRBV5-1 and TRBJ2-1; D remains unclear. V lost 3 bases and J lost 0, with 10 bases in between. Per the germline V gene, CDR1 is SGHRS and CDR2 is YFSETQ. The CDR3 length is 15 residues. CDR3: CASSSVHPSYNEQFF. In DNA form, the CDR3 reads TGCGCCAGCAGCTCGGTCCACCCCTCCTACAATGAGCAGTTCTTC.

The V gene is TRBV5-1, the J gene TRBJ2-1, with D possibly matching TRBD2 (6 bases). The V gene's germline CDR1 is SGHRS and CDR2 YFSETQ. Trimming left V 4 bases short and J 7 bases short, with 18 bases between. The CDR3 totals 15 residues. The DNA of the CDR3 is TGCGCCAGCAGCCGGCGAGCGGGTATGACTAATGAGCAGTTCTTC. Encoded protein: CASSRRAGMTNEQFF.

This chain connects TRBV28 to TRBJ1-2, with D possibly matching TRBD1 (5 bases). With 5 bases removed from V and 7 bases from J, the gap between germline ends came to 11 bases. The CDR3 loop spans 12 amino acids. Germline assignment: CDR1 MDHEN and CDR2 SYDVKM. The chain's CDR3 is CASSPPRVGYTF. DNA of the CDR3: TGTGCCAGCAGTCCCCCCAGGGTTGGCTACACCTTC.

The V call is TRBV5-7, the J call TRBJ2-7, with D possibly being TRBD1 (6 bases). TRBV5-7 is an open reading frame, and its role is uncertain. CDR3 size: 15 residues. V lost 1 base, J lost 0 bases, and 11 bases lay in between. The CDR3 coding sequence is TGTGCCAGCAGCTTGTCACAGGGACCCTCCTACGAGCAGTACTTC. Amino acids: CASSLSQGPSYEQYF.

The chain couples TRBV30 to TRBJ2-5; TRBD2 matches at 13 bases. J gave up 4 bases and V 4 bases, and 9 bases lay outside the gene matches. This CDR3 comprises 16 residues. CDR1 GTSNPN and CDR2 SVGIG come from the germline V gene (reference sequence). CDR3 DNA sequence: TGTGCCTGGAATTTGGGACTAGCGGGATCTGGAGAGACCCAGTACTTC. It translates to CAWNLGLAGSGETQYF.

Comments on this clone: Different DNA sequences within this sample yield the same CDR3. The rearrangement joins TRBV12-3 or TRBV12-4 to TRBJ1-3; D is ambiguous. Deletions cut 3 bases from V and 0 bases from J, with 3 bases between. This CDR3 has 13 amino acids. CDR3: CASSFYSGNTIYF. CDR3 in DNA: TGTGCCAGCAGTTTCTACTCTGGAAACACCATATATTTT.